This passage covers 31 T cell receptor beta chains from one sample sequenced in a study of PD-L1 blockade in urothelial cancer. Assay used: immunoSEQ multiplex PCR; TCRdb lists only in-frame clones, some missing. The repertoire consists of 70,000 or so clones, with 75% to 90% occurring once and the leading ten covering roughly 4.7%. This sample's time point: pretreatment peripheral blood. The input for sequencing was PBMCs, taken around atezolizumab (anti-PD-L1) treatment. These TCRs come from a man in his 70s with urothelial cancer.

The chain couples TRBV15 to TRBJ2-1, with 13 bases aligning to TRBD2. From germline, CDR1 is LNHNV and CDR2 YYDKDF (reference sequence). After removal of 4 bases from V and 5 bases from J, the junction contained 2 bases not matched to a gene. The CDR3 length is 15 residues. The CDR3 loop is CATSKGLAGNNEQFF. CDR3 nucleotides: TGTGCCACCAGCAAGGGACTAGCGGGGAACAATGAGCAGTTCTTC.

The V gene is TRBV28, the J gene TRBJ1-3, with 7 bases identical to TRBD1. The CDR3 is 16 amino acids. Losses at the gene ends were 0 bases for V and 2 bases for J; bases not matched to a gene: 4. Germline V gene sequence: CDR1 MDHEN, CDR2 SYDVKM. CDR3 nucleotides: TGTGCCAGCAGTTTATGGACAGGGAGGACTGGAAACACCATATATTTT. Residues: CASSLWTGRTGNTIYF.

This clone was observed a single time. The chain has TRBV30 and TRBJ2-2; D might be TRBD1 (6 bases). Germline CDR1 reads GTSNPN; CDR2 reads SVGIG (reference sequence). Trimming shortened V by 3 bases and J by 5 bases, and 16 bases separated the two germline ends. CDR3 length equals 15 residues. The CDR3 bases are TGTGCCTGGAGCTCTGGGCAGGGGTGGACCGGGGAGCTGTTTTTT. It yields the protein CAWSSGQGWTGELFF.

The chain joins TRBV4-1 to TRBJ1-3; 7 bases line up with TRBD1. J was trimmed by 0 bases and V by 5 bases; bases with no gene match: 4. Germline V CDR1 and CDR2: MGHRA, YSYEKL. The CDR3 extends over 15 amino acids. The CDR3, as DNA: TGCGCCAGCAGCTGGGACAGAAGCTCTGGAAACACCATATATTTT. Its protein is CASSWDRSSGNTIYF.

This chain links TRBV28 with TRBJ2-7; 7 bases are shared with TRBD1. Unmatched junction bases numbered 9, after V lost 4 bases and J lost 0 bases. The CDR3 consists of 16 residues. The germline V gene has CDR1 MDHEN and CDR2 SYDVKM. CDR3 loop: CASSYKPGQSSYEQYF. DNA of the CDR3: TGTGCCAGCAGTTACAAACCGGGACAGAGCTCCTACGAGCAGTACTTC.

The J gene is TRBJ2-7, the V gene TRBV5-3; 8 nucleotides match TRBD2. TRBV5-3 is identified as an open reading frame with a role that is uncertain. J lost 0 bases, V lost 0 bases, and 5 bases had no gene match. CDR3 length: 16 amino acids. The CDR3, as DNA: TGTGCCAGAAGCTTGGCCAGCGGGGGAACCTCCTACGAGCAGTACTTC. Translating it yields CARSLASGGTSYEQYF.

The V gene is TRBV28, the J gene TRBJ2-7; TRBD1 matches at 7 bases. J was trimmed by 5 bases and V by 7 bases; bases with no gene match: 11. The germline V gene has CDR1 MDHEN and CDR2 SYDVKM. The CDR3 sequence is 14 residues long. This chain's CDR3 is CASTRAYTGDEQYF. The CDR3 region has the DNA TGTGCCAGCACCCGTGCGTACACAGGGGACGAGCAGTACTTC. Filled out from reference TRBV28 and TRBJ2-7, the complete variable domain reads DVKVTQSSRYLVKRTGEKVFLECVQDMDHENMFWYRQDPGLGLRLIYFSYDVKMKEKGDIPEGYSVSREKKERFSLILESASTNQTSMYLCASTRAYTGDEQYFGPGTRLTVT.

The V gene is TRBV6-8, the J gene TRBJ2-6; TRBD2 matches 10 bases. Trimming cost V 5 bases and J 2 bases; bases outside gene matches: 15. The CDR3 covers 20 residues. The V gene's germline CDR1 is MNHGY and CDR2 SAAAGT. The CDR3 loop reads CASSRGVAGGWAPGANVLTF. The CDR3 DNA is TGTGCCAGCAGTAGAGGCGTAGCGGGAGGCTGGGCCCCTGGGGCCAACGTCCTGACTTTC.

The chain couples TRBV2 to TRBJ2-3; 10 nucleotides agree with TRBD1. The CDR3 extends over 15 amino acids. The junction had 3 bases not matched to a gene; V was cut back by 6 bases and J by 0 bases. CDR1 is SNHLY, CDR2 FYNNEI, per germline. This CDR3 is CASSDRGHSTDTQYF. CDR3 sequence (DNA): TGTGCCAGCAGCGACAGGGGGCATAGCACAGATACGCAGTATTTT.

CDR3 nucleotides: TGCGCCAGCAGCTTGGACAGCCCCACAGATACGCAGTATTTT. Residues: CASSLDSPTDTQYF. The rearrangement uses TRBV5-1 and TRBJ2-3, with unresolved D. This CDR3 is built from 14 residues. The V gene's germline CDR1 is SGHRS and CDR2 YFSETQ. Trimming took 0 bases from V and 2 from J, leaving 7 bases between them.

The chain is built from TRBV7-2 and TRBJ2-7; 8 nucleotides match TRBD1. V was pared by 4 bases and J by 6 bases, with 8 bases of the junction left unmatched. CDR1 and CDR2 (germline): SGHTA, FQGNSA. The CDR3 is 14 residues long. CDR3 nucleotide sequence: TGTGCCAGCAGCTCGAGCTTCAGGGGGCGCGAGCAGTACTTC. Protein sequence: CASSSSFRGREQYF. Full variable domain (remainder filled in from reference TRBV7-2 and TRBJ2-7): GAGVSQSPSNKVTEKGKDVELRCDPISGHTALYWYRQSLGQGLEFLIYFQGNSAPDKSGLPSDRFSAERTGGSVSTLTIQRTQQEDSAVYLCASSSSFRGREQYFGPGTRLTVT.

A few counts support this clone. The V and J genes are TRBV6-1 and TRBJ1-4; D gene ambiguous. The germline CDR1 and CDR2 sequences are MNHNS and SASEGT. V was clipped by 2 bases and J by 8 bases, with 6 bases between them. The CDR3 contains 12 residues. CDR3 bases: TGTGCCAGCAGTGAATTGCGGGAAAAACTGTTTTTT. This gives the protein CASSELREKLFF.

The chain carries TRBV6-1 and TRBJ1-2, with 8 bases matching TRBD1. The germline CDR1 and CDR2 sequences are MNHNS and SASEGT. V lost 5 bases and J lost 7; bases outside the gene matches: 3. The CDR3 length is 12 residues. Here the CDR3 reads CASSSTGVGYTF. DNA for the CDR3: TGTGCCAGCAGTTCGACAGGGGTTGGCTACACCTTC.

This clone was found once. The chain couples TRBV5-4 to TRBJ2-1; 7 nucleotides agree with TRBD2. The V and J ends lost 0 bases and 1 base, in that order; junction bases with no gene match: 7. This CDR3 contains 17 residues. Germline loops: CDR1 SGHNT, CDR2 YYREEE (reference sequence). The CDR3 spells CASSLGTGGGSYNEQFF. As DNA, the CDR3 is TGTGCCAGCAGCTTGGGGACCGGGGGAGGGTCCTACAATGAGCAGTTCTTC.

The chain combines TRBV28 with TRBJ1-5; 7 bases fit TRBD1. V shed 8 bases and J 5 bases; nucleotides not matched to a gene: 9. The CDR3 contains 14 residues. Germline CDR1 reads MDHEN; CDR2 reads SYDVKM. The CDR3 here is CASHQQGTHQPQHF. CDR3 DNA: TGTGCCAGCCATCAACAGGGGACTCATCAGCCCCAGCATTTT.

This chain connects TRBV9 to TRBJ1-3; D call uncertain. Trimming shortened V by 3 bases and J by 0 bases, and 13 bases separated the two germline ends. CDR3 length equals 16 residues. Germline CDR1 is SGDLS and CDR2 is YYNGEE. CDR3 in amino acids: CASSGRDSYSGNTIYF. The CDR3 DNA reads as TGTGCCAGCAGCGGGAGAGATTCCTACTCTGGAAACACCATATATTTT.

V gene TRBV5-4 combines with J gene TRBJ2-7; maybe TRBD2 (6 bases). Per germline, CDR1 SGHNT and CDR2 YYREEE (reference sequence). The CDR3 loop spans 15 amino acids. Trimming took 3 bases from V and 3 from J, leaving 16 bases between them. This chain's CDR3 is CASSWVGGSYYEQYF. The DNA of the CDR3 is TGTGCCAGCAGCTGGGTTGGAGGGTCTTACTACGAGCAGTACTTC.

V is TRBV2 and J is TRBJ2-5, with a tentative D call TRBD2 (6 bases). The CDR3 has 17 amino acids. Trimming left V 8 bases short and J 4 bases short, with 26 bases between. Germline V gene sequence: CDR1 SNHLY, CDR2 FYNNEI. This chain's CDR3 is CASLVGIAVGLIETQYF. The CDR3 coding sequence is TGTGCCAGCCTGGTCGGTATAGCGGTAGGACTAATAGAGACCCAGTACTTC. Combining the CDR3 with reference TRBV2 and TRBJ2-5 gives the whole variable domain EPEVTQTPSHQVTQMGQEVILRCVPISNHLYFYWYRQILGQKVEFLVSFYNNEISEKSEIFDDQFSVERPDGSNFTLKIRSTKLEDSAMYFCASLVGIAVGLIETQYFGPGTRLLVL.

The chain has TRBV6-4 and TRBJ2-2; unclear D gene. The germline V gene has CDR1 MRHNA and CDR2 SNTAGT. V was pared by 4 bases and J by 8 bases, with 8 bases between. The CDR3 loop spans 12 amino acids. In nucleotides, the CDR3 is TGTGCCAGCAGTGGGGCAAGGGGGGAGCTGTTTTTT. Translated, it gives CASSGARGELFF.

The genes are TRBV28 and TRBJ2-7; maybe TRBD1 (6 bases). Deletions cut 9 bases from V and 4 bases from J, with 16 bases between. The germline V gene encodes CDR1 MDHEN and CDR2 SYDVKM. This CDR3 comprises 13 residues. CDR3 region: CASKQTGSYEQYF. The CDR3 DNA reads TGTGCCAGTAAGCAGACAGGATCGTACGAGCAGTACTTC.

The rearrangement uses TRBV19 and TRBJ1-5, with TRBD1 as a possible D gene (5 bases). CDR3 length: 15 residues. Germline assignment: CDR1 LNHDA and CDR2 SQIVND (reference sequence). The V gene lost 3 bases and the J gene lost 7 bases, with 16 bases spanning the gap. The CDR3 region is CASSMGLLVYQPQHF. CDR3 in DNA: TGTGCCAGTAGTATGGGACTCCTCGTATACCAGCCCCAGCATTTT.

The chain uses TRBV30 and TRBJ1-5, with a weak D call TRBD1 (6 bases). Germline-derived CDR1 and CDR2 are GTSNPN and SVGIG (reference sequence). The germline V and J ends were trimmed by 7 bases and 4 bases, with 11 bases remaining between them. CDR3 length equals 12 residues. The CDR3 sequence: CASGQPNQPQHF. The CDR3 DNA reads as TGTGCCTCCGGACAGCCGAATCAGCCCCAGCATTTT.

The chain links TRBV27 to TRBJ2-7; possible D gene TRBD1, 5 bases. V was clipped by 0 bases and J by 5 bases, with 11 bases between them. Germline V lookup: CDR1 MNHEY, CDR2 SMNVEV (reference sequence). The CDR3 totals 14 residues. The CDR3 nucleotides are TGTGCCAGCAGTTTATCACCCAGGGTTGACGAGCAGTACTTC. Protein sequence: CASSLSPRVDEQYF.

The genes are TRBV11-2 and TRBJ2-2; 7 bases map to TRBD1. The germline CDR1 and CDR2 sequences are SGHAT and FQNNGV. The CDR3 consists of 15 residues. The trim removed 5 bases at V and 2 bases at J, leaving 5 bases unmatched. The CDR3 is CASSRDSRNTGELFF. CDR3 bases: TGTGCCAGCAGCCGGGACAGCAGAAACACCGGGGAGCTGTTTTTT.

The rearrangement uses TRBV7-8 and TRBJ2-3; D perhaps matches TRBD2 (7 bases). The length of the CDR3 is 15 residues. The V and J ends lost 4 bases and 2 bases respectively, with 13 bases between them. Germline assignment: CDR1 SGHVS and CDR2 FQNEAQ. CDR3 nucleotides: TGTGCCAGCAGCTGGGAGGGGGAGTCCACAGATACGCAGTATTTT. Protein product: CASSWEGESTDTQYF.

The CDR3: CASSPSGTPSTDTQYF. For the CDR3, the DNA is TGTGCCAGCTCACCAAGCGGGACTCCTAGCACAGATACGCAGTATTTT. The chain combines TRBV18 with TRBJ2-3; 7 bases line up with TRBD2. The CDR3 consists of 16 residues. The J segment lost 0 bases and the V segment lost 2 bases, leaving 5 bases of the junction unmatched. Germline assignment: CDR1 KGHSH and CDR2 LQKENI.

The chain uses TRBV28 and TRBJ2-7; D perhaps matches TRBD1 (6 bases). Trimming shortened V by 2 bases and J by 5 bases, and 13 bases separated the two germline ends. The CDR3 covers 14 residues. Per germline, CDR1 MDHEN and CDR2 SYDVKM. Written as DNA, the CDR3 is TGTGCCAGCAGTTTAGCAGGGGCGCCGAACGAGCAGTACTTC. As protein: CASSLAGAPNEQYF.

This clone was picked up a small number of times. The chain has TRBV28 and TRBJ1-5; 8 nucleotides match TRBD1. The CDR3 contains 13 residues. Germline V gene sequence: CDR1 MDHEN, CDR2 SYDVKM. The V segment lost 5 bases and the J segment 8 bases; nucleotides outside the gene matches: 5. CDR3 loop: CASSTSGGEPQHF. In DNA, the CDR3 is TGTGCCAGCAGTACCTCAGGGGGCGAGCCCCAGCATTTT. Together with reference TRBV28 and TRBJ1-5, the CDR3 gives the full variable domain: DVKVTQSSRYLVKRTGEKVFLECVQDMDHENMFWYRQDPGLGLRLIYFSYDVKMKEKGDIPEGYSVSREKKERFSLILESASTNQTSMYLCASSTSGGEPQHFGDGTRLSIL.

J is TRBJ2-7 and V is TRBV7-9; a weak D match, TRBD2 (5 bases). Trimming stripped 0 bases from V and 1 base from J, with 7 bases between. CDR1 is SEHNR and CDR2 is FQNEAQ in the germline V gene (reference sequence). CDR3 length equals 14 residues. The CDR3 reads CASSLAAGSYEQYF. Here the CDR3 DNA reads TGTGCCAGCAGCTTAGCGGCGGGTTCCTACGAGCAGTACTTC.

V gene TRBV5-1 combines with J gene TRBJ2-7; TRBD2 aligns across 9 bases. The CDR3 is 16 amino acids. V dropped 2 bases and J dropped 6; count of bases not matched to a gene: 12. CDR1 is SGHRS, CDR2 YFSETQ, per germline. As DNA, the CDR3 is TGCGCCAGCAGCTTTGAGGTAGGGACTAGCCTCCTCGAGCAGTACTTC. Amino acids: CASSFEVGTSLLEQYF.

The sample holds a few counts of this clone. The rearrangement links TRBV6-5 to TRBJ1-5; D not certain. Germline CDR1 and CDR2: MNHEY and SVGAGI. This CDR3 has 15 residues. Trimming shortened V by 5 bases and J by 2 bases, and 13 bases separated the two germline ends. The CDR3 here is CASSARGEGNQPQHF. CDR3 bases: TGTGCCAGCAGTGCCCGCGGTGAGGGCAATCAGCCCCAGCATTTT.